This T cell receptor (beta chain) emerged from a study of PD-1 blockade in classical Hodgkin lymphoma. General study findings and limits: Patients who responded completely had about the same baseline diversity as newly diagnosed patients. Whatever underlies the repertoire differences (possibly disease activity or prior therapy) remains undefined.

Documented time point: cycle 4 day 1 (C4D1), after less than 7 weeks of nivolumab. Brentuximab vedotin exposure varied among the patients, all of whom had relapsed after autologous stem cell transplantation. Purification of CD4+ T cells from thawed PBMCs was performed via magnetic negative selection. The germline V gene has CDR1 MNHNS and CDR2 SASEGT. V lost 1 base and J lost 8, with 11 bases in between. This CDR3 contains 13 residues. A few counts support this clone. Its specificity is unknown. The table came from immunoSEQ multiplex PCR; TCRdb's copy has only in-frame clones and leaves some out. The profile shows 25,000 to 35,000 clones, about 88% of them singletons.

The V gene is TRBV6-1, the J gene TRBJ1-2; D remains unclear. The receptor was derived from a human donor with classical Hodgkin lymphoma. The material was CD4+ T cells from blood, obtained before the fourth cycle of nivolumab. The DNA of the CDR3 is TGTGCCAGCAGTGAAGTTATCGGCCAAGGCTACACCTTC. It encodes CASSEVIGQGYTF.